Shown below are 27 T cell receptor beta chains from a single sample sequenced in a study of cytotoxic CD8 clonotypes in ibrutinib-treated CLL. The data were produced by immunoSEQ multiplex PCR, yet TCRdb's version contains in-frame clones alone and is incomplete. The sample lists about 300,000 clones; over 55% were seen once. The source material was PBMCs, sampled after 36 months of ibrutinib treatment. The origin of the receptors is a human donor with chronic lymphocytic leukemia.

The chain couples TRBV2 to TRBJ2-7, with TRBD1 matching 7 bases. Germline V CDR1 and CDR2: SNHLY, FYNNEI. CDR3 length: 18 residues. Unmatched junction bases numbered 17, after V lost 1 base and J lost 5 bases. The CDR3 DNA is TGTGCCAGCAGTGAAGATTTTCGGAGCTTAGACAGGGCCGACGAGCAGTACTTC. It translates to CASSEDFRSLDRADEQYF.

This clone was counted a few times. This chain uses TRBV25-1 with TRBJ1-1; TRBD1 agrees at 7 bases. Germline V gene data show CDR1 as MGHDK and CDR2 as SYGVNS. The J segment lost 6 bases and the V segment lost 5 bases, leaving 3 bases of the junction unmatched. The CDR3 has 12 amino acids. The CDR3 bases are TGTGCCAGCAGTCGAGGGACAGCTGAAGCTTTCTTT. Its protein is CASSRGTAEAFF.

This clone was detected only a few times. The J gene is TRBJ1-1, the V gene TRBV2; 9 nucleotides align to TRBD1. Unmatched junction bases numbered 8, after V lost 6 bases and J lost 6 bases. CDR3 length equals 14 residues. Germline lookup yields CDR1 SNHLY and CDR2 FYNNEI. The CDR3 sequence: CASREQGAGAEAFF. DNA for the CDR3: TGTGCCAGCAGGGAACAGGGGGCTGGGGCTGAAGCTTTCTTT.

V is TRBV4-2 and J is TRBJ2-7; 10 nucleotides match TRBD2. CDR1 and CDR2 from the germline V gene are LGHNA and YNFKEQ. V shed 1 base, J shed 4 bases, and the junction held 4 bases outside the gene matches. CDR3 length equals 15 residues. The CDR3 loop reads CASSQVGTSAYEQYF. CDR3 DNA: TGTGCCAGCAGCCAAGTTGGGACTAGCGCTTACGAGCAGTACTTC.

This clone was seen a handful of times. This chain uses TRBV11-2 with TRBJ1-4; no reliable D call. Per germline, CDR1 SGHAT and CDR2 FQNNGV. V was cut by 0 bases and J by 7 bases, with 9 bases left in between. This CDR3 is built from 14 residues. The CDR3 nucleotides read TGTGCCAGCAGCTTAGAGGGGTTCGGTGAAAAACTGTTTTTT. Translating it yields CASSLEGFGEKLFF.

The chain recombines TRBV7-3 with TRBJ2-3; D might be TRBD1 (5 bases). The germline V gene encodes CDR1 SGHTA and CDR2 FQGTGA. The CDR3 sequence is 14 residues long. V was cut by 3 bases and J by 0 bases, with 7 bases left in between. In nucleotides, the CDR3 is TGTGCCAGCAGCTTCGGACAAAGCACAGATACGCAGTATTTT. It is translated as CASSFGQSTDTQYF.

V is TRBV4-1 and J is TRBJ1-1, with no clear D. This CDR3 region has 15 residues. V was pared by 1 base and J by 4 bases, with 13 bases between. From germline, CDR1 is MGHRA and CDR2 YSYEKL. In DNA form, the CDR3 reads TGCGCCAGCAGCCAAGGTTCGGCCAGACGCACTGAAGCTTTCTTT. It encodes CASSQGSARRTEAFF.

V gene TRBV5-6 combines with J gene TRBJ2-5, with TRBD1 as a possible D gene (5 bases). Looked up from germline, CDR1 is SGHDT and CDR2 is YYEEEE. Trimming left V 0 bases short and J 2 bases short, with 11 bases between. CDR3 size: 15 residues. For the CDR3, the DNA is TGTGCCAGCAGCTTGGTCCCAGGGCGACAAGAGACCCAGTACTTC. This sequence encodes CASSLVPGRQETQYF.

This clone has just one count. J is TRBJ1-1 and V is TRBV28; D not resolved. This CDR3 comprises 16 residues. The ends were cut back, 6 bases at V and 4 bases at J, with 21 bases in the middle. CDR1 and CDR2 from the germline V gene are MDHEN and SYDVKM. The DNA for the CDR3 is TGTGCCAGCAGGTCGCACCTGGGGTTGGAGAGCACTGAAGCTTTCTTT. Translating gives CASRSHLGLESTEAFF.

The V call is TRBV5-1, the J call TRBJ2-5; 7 nucleotides match TRBD1. The CDR3 extends over 14 amino acids. CDR1 is SGHRS and CDR2 is YFSETQ in the germline V gene. The junction had 7 bases not matched to a gene; V was cut back by 1 base and J by 7 bases. CDR3 sequence: CASSLNGAGGTQYF. In DNA, the CDR3 is TGCGCCAGCAGCTTGAACGGCGCAGGGGGGACCCAGTACTTC.

As concerns this clone: Distinct nucleotide sequences in the sample also encode this CDR3. The chain couples TRBV5-1 to TRBJ2-7; D is unresolved. Germline V gene lookup returns CDR1 SGHRS and CDR2 YFSETQ. V gave up 0 bases and J gave up 3 bases, with 7 bases separating them. This CDR3 spans 13 amino acids. The CDR3 DNA is TGCGCCAGCAGCTTGGCGAACAGCTACGAGCAGTACTTC. It is translated as CASSLANSYEQYF.

The V and J genes are TRBV5-6 and TRBJ2-1, with D perhaps matching TRBD2 (5 bases). The CDR3 has 15 amino acids. The ends were cut back, 0 bases at V and 5 bases at J, with 12 bases in the middle. Germline CDR1 is SGHDT and CDR2 is YYEEEE. In nucleotides, the CDR3 is TGTGCCAGCAGCTTGGCTTGGACTCCGCACAATGAGCAGTTCTTC. The encoded protein is CASSLAWTPHNEQFF.

V and J are TRBV28 and TRBJ1-2; D is unclear. Trimming took 5 bases from V and 4 from J, leaving 17 bases between them. CDR3 length: 15 residues. CDR1 MDHEN and CDR2 SYDVKM come from the germline V gene. DNA for the CDR3: TGTGCCAGCAGTCCACAAAATTACCAGTTCTATGGCTACACCTTC. Translation: CASSPQNYQFYGYTF.

J is TRBJ2-3 and V is TRBV6-5; possible D gene TRBD2, 6 bases. The V end was cut by 2 bases, the J end by 1 base, with 10 bases between. CDR1 is MNHEY, CDR2 SVGAGI, per germline. The CDR3 is 15 residues long. The CDR3 DNA sequence: TGTGCCAGCAGTTACGGGGGGAGAGGCACAGATACGCAGTATTTT. Translating it yields CASSYGGRGTDTQYF.

This chain uses TRBV4-1 with TRBJ1-1; D perhaps matches TRBD1 (5 bases). Trimming left V 4 bases short and J 5 bases short, with 17 bases between. CDR1 is MGHRA, CDR2 YSYEKL, per germline. This CDR3 is built from 15 residues. The CDR3 region has the DNA TGCGCCAGCAGCCCAGGGTCGAAGGCCGTGACTGAAGCTTTCTTT. It codes for CASSPGSKAVTEAFF.

This clone has just one count. This sequence joins TRBV11-2 and TRBJ2-2; no firm D call. The length of the CDR3 is 16 residues. The germline V gene has CDR1 SGHAT and CDR2 FQNNGV. V lost 3 bases and J 1 base, leaving 12 bases between the germline ends. CDR3: CASSFGRGENTGELFF. For the CDR3, the DNA is TGTGCCAGCAGCTTTGGCCGCGGTGAGAACACCGGGGAGCTGTTTTTT.

The rearrangement uses TRBV4-1 and TRBJ1-4; the D is unclear. The CDR3 is 13 residues long. CDR1 MGHRA and CDR2 YSYEKL come from the germline V gene. The V gene lost 1 base and the J gene lost 9 bases, with 9 bases spanning the gap. Here the CDR3 reads CASSQATAKKLFF. Here the CDR3 DNA reads TGCGCCAGCAGCCAAGCTACAGCTAAAAAACTGTTTTTT.

The chain has TRBV4-2 and TRBJ1-2, with D perhaps TRBD1 (5 bases). CDR1 is LGHNA and CDR2 is YNFKEQ in the germline V gene. The CDR3 covers 14 residues. The germline V and J ends were trimmed by 1 base and 8 bases, with 14 bases remaining between them. The CDR3: CASSQAQGVGGYTF. DNA for the CDR3: TGTGCCAGCAGCCAAGCGCAGGGAGTCGGAGGCTACACCTTC.

V is TRBV4-3 and J is TRBJ2-3, with 8 bases aligning to TRBD1. The germline gives CDR1 LGHNA, CDR2 YSLEER. V lost 4 bases to trimming and J lost 0 bases; unmatched junction nucleotides: 3. CDR3 size: 15 residues. CDR3 region: CASSLGTGSTDTQYF. The DNA for the CDR3 is TGCGCCAGCAGCCTCGGGACAGGAAGCACAGATACGCAGTATTTT.

This clone occurred a few times. The rearrangement joins TRBV4-1 to TRBJ1-6; 7 positions agree with TRBD1. The CDR3 contains 16 residues. Germline lookup yields CDR1 MGHRA and CDR2 YSYEKL. V lost 2 bases to trimming and J lost 7 bases; unmatched junction nucleotides: 8. In DNA form, the CDR3 reads TGCGCCAGCAGCCAAAGCGTAGGGGGCAGAAATTCACCCCTCCACTTT. It encodes CASSQSVGGRNSPLHF.

V usage is TRBV15 and J usage is TRBJ2-1, with D uncertain. There are 14 residues in the CDR3. Germline V CDR1 and CDR2: LNHNV, YYDKDF (reference sequence). V was clipped by 1 base and J by 8 bases, with 12 bases between them. The CDR3 spells CATSRVNGKDEQFF. In DNA form, the CDR3 reads TGTGCCACCAGCAGAGTTAACGGTAAGGATGAGCAGTTCTTC. Using reference TRBV15 and TRBJ2-1 for the parts outside the CDR3, the full variable domain is DAMVIQNPRYQVTQFGKPVTLSCSQTLNHNVMYWYQQKSSQAPKLLFHYYDKDFNNEADTPDNFQSRRPNTSFCFLDIRSPGLGDTAMYLCATSRVNGKDEQFFGPGTRLTVL.

The CDR3: CASSPGGDRRQYF. DNA of the CDR3: TGTGCCAGCAGCCCCGGGGGAGACCGACGGCAGTACTTC. This chain uses TRBV11-3 with TRBJ2-7; D is possibly TRBD2 (6 bases). V was pared by 5 bases and J by 9 bases, with 17 bases between. This CDR3 region has 13 residues. Per the germline V gene, CDR1 is SGHNT and CDR2 is YENEEA.

The J gene is TRBJ2-3, the V gene TRBV6-5, with D possibly being TRBD2 (6 bases). Trimming took off 4 bases at V and 2 bases at J, with 16 bases between the two ends. CDR1 and CDR2 from the germline V gene are MNHEY and SVGAGI. The CDR3 has 16 amino acids. CDR3 DNA: TGTGCCAGCAGTTCCGTCAAGGCGGGACCCACAGATACGCAGTATTTT. Protein sequence: CASSSVKAGPTDTQYF.

There are a few counts of this clone. V and J are TRBV15 and TRBJ2-3; no firm D call. This CDR3 spans 15 amino acids. Trimming cost V 3 bases and J 4 bases, with 14 bases left between them. Germline-derived CDR1 and CDR2 are LNHNV and YYDKDF (reference sequence). In nucleotides, the CDR3 is TGTGCCACCAGCAGGGGTGGCGGTGGGGCAGATACGCAGTATTTT. Encoded protein: CATSRGGGGADTQYF.

This clone was detected once. V gene TRBV9 combines with J gene TRBJ2-3; D is possibly TRBD2 (6 bases). This CDR3 spans 15 amino acids. Trimming left V 3 bases short and J 6 bases short, with 17 bases between. CDR1 and CDR2 (germline): SGDLS, YYNGEE. As DNA, the CDR3 is TGTGCCAGCAGCGCCCCGGGTTTTGGGGGGGATACGCAGTATTTT. It translates to CASSAPGFGGDTQYF.

The rearrangement uses TRBV27 and TRBJ2-3; 8 bases match TRBD1. With 7 bases clipped from V and 2 bases from J, the junction kept 11 bases outside the gene matches. The germline V gene has CDR1 MNHEY and CDR2 SMNVEV (reference sequence). This CDR3 contains 16 residues. CDR3 in DNA: TGTGCCAGCACCCCGAGGACAGGGCTTTCCACAGATACGCAGTATTTT. Translating it yields CASTPRTGLSTDTQYF.

The chain couples TRBV2 to TRBJ2-5, with TRBD1 identical over 11 bases. CDR1 SNHLY and CDR2 FYNNEI come from the germline V gene. With 6 bases clipped from V and 5 bases from J, the junction kept 8 bases outside the gene matches. This CDR3 region has 15 residues. CDR3 in DNA: TGTGCCAGCAGAGGAGGGACAGGGGGTTGGGAGACCCAGTACTTC. It is translated as CASRGGTGGWETQYF.